Listed here are 21 T cell receptor beta chains from one sample, sequenced in a study of T cells expressing NK-cell markers (dated by TCRdb to about 2020). Library prep was done by 5' RACE. The sequencing machine was an Illumina HiSeq 2000. TCRdb reprocessed the raw reads; every CDR3 protein sequence is a single record, and DNA is not supplied. This sample's table contains almost 450,000 distinct CDR3 sequences. The ten top clones hold roughly 8% of the sample. Sequencing input: blood T cells: a sorted CD56 or NKG2C T cell subset, CD4+ or CD8+ T cells, or bulk PBMC T cells (not recorded which). These receptors all come from a woman aged 18 to 75 in good health.

The chain uses TRBV29-1 and TRBJ2-1. Per the germline V gene, CDR1 is SQVTM and CDR2 is ANQGSEA. CDR3 length equals 11 residues. CDR3 amino acids: CSVNPYNEQFF.

The chain combines TRBV6-2 or TRBV6-3 with TRBJ1-1; TCRdb's D gene call, TRBD1, goes unchecked for lack of DNA. The CDR3 is made up of 14 amino acids. Germline V gene lookup returns CDR1 MNHEY and CDR2 SVGEGT. The CDR3: CASSYGGFRTEAFF.

The V gene is TRBV20-1, the J gene TRBJ1-2. Germline V gives CDR1 DFQATT, CDR2 SNEGSKA (reference sequence). The CDR3 has 12 amino acids. The CDR3 loop is CSAMRANYGYTF.

The chain is built from TRBV6-5 and TRBJ1-1; TCRdb's D gene call, TRBD1, goes unchecked for lack of DNA. Per the germline V gene, CDR1 is MNHEY and CDR2 is SVGAGI. The CDR3 extends over 14 amino acids. The CDR3 loop is CASSYRMGVTEAFF.

The V and J genes are TRBV7-6 and TRBJ2-1; absent DNA, TCRdb's TRBD2 call cannot be checked. Per the germline V gene, CDR1 is SGHVS and CDR2 is FNYEAQ. This CDR3 comprises 17 residues. CDR3 sequence: CASSLDLAGFVYNEQFF.

This rearrangement joins TRBV7-6 to TRBJ2-1; there is no DNA to check the TCRdb D call of TRBD1. The CDR3 length is 14 residues. Germline assignment: CDR1 SGHVS and CDR2 FNYEAQ. The CDR3 spells CASSHPRGSNEQFF.

The chain recombines TRBV29-1 with TRBJ2-3; TCRdb's D gene call, TRBD1, goes unchecked for lack of DNA. There are 13 residues in the CDR3. Per germline, CDR1 SQVTM and CDR2 ANQGSEA. The CDR3 loop is CSATSRSGDTQYF.

V usage is TRBV7-9 and J usage is TRBJ2-5; TCRdb's D call, TRBD2, is unchecked because there is no DNA. The CDR3 consists of 14 residues. Germline lookup yields CDR1 SEHNR and CDR2 FQNEAQ (reference sequence). The CDR3 sequence: CASSRTDSGETQYF. Full variable domain (rest looked up from reference TRBV7-9 and TRBJ2-5): DTGVSQNPRHKITKRGQNVTFRCDPISEHNRLYWYRQTLGQGPEFLTYFQNEAQLEKSRLLSDRFSAERPKGSFSTLEIQRTEQGDSAMYLCASSRTDSGETQYFGPGTRLLVL.

The genes are TRBV12-3 or TRBV12-4 and TRBJ1-6; TCRdb picks TRBD1, but there is no DNA to check that call. This CDR3 spans 14 amino acids. CDR3 residues: CASTPGQGGSPLHF.

The rearrangement uses TRBV27 and TRBJ2-3; TCRdb selects TRBD2, and the lack of DNA leaves this call unchecked. The germline V gene encodes CDR1 MNHEY and CDR2 SMNVEV (reference sequence). The CDR3 spans 15 residues. The CDR3 loop reads CASSQLAGVGDTQYF.

The chain has TRBV28 and TRBJ2-2; lacking DNA, the TRBD2 call made by TCRdb goes unchecked. Per germline, CDR1 MDHEN and CDR2 SYDVKM. This CDR3 has 16 amino acids. The CDR3 sequence is CASSFSRGLGPGELFF. The full variable domain, rest sourced from reference TRBV28 and TRBJ2-2, is DVKVTQSSRYLVKRTGEKVFLECVQDMDHENMFWYRQDPGLGLRLIYFSYDVKMKEKGDIPEGYSVSREKKERFSLILESASTNQTSMYLCASSFSRGLGPGELFFGEGSRLTVL.

J is TRBJ2-3 and V is TRBV4-1; TCRdb reports TRBD1, a call that lacks DNA to check it against. In germline, CDR1 is MGHRA, CDR2 YSYEKL. This CDR3 comprises 17 residues. CDR3 amino acids: CASSLGVGGLAADTQYF.

The V call is TRBV12-3 or TRBV12-4, the J call TRBJ1-2. The CDR3 is 12 residues long. CDR3 amino acids: CASSRTVHGYTF.

The chain has TRBV10-2 and TRBJ2-2. The CDR3 runs 15 residues. Germline assignment: CDR1 WSHSY and CDR2 SAAADI. The CDR3 is CASSEEEEDTGELFF.

The chain carries TRBV12-3 or TRBV12-4 and TRBJ2-1; absent DNA, TCRdb's TRBD1 call cannot be checked. The CDR3 covers 15 residues. The CDR3 spells CASSLGQGSYNEQFF.

The chain combines TRBV6-5 with TRBJ2-3; without DNA, the TCRdb call of TRBD1 cannot be checked. This CDR3 has 16 residues. Germline lookup yields CDR1 MNHEY and CDR2 SVGAGI. The CDR3: CASSYAGDRGTDTQYF.

The chain uses TRBV20-1 and TRBJ2-7; TCRdb outputs TRBD2, but without DNA this stays unchecked. The V gene's germline CDR1 is DFQATT and CDR2 SNEGSKA (reference sequence). There are 13 residues in the CDR3. The CDR3 sequence is CSAPGTDSYEQYF.

V and J are TRBV6-1 and TRBJ2-2; TCRdb lists TRBD2, though no DNA is available to test this call. CDR3 length: 14 residues. CDR1 and CDR2 (germline): MNHNS, SASEGT. CDR3 protein: CASGRQGRNGELFF.

The chain combines TRBV12-3 or TRBV12-4 with TRBJ2-5; TCRdb indicates TRBD2, and absent DNA this call remains unverified. The CDR3 is 13 residues long. The chain's CDR3 is CASSTDGGVPQYF.

V is TRBV5-1 and J is TRBJ1-1. The CDR3 has 15 residues. Looked up from germline, CDR1 is SGHRS and CDR2 is YFSETQ. This chain's CDR3 is CASSLGSVRFTEAFF.

The chain couples TRBV29-1 to TRBJ1-2; TCRdb selects TRBD1, and the lack of DNA leaves this call unchecked. CDR3 length: 13 amino acids. Germline V lookup: CDR1 SQVTM, CDR2 ANQGSEA. CDR3 residues: CSVEDKGANGYTF. Combining the CDR3 with reference TRBV29-1 and TRBJ1-2 gives the whole variable domain SAVISQKPSRDICQRGTSLTIQCQVDSQVTMMFWYRQQPGQSLTLIATANQGSEATYESGFVIDKFPISRPNLTFSTLTVSNMSPEDSSIYLCSVEDKGANGYTFGSGTRLTVV.